The present T cell receptor beta chain was sequenced within a study of response to subunit inactivated influenza vaccine. Using its own MiXCR run on the RT-PCR reads, TCRdb lists one record per CDR3 protein. The repertoire holds a few hundred thousand distinct CDR3 sequences, with less than 15% as singletons. The CDR3 covers 13 residues. Germline lookup yields CDR1 MNHNS and CDR2 SASEGT. Trimming at V came to 5 bases and at J to 14 bases, leaving 7 bases not matched to a gene. The TCR was taken from a man between 50 and 59 years old who received an inactivated influenza vaccine. This specimen was PBMCs from blood, taken roughly 12 days after vaccination. The chain links TRBV6-1 to TRBJ1-6, with 9 bases matching TRBD1. The DNA for the CDR3 is TGTGCCAGCAGTCTGACGGGACAGGGATCCCTCCACTTT. Translated, it gives CASSLTGQGSLHF.